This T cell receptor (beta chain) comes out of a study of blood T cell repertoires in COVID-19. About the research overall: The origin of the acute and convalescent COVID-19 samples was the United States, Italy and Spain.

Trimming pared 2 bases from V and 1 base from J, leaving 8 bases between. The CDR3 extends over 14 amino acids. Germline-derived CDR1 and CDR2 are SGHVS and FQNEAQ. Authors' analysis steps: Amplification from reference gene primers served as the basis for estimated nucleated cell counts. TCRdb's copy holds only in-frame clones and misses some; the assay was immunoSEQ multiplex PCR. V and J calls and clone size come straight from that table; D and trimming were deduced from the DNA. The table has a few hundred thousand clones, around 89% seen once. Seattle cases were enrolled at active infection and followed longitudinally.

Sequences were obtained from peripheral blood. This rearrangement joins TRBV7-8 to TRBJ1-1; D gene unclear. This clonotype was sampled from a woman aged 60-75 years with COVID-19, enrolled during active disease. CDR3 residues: CASSLRQSNTEAFF. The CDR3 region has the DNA TGTGCCAGCAGCTTACGACAATCGAACACTGAAGCTTTCTTT. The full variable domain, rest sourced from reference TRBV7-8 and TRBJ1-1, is GAGVSQSPRYKVAKRGQDVALRCDPISGHVSLFWYQQALGQGPEFLTYFQNEAQLDKSGLPSDRFFAERPEGSVSTLKIQRTQQEDSAVYLCASSLRQSNTEAFFGQGTRLTVV.